The 28 T cell receptor beta chains below were found in one sample sequenced in a study of T cell changes during pregnancy in multiple sclerosis. Repertoires were generated with immunoSEQ multiplex PCR, while TCRdb's copy carries only in-frame clones and drops some. The top ten clones hold around 6% of a sample with approximately 38,000 clones, around 90% of them seen once. Sequencing was performed on CD8+ T cells from peripheral blood mononuclear cells, taken in the third trimester of pregnancy. Receptors originate from a female donor with multiple sclerosis, enrolled in a pregnancy study.

V and J are TRBV29-1 and TRBJ2-1; 12 bases fit TRBD2. The CDR3 totals 16 residues. CDR1 is SQVTM and CDR2 is ANQGSEA in the germline V gene. J was trimmed by 4 bases and V by 1 base; bases with no gene match: 5. The CDR3 here is CSVEGLLAGGYNEQFF. The CDR3 DNA sequence: TGCAGCGTTGAAGGTTTGCTAGCGGGAGGGTACAATGAGCAGTTCTTC.

This rearrangement joins TRBV29-1 to TRBJ2-5; the match to TRBD1 covers 9 bases. The DNA matches TRBJ2-7 better at its end, which makes the J call doubtful. Germline CDR1 and CDR2: SQVTM and ANQGSEA. This CDR3 contains 14 residues. The chain's CDR3 is CSVVVRQGAYEQYF. The CDR3 DNA follows: TGCAGCGTTGTCGTCAGACAGGGGGCCTACGAGCAGTACTTC.

In this sample, this clone turned up once. The J gene is TRBJ1-2, the V gene TRBV29-1; weak D call: TRBD1 (5 bases). From germline, CDR1 is SQVTM and CDR2 ANQGSEA. Trimming shortened V by 8 bases and J by 1 base, and 14 bases separated the two germline ends. CDR3 length: 13 residues. CDR3 amino acids: CSTIGGINYGYTF. CDR3 nucleotides: TGCAGCACAATCGGGGGAATTAACTATGGCTACACCTTC.

This clone was observed a few times. The rearrangement joins TRBV6-5 to TRBJ1-1; D not resolved. Germline values: CDR1 MNHEY, CDR2 SVGAGI. The CDR3 loop spans 14 amino acids. With 3 bases removed from V and 1 base from J, the gap between germline ends came to 9 bases. The CDR3 nucleotides read TGTGCCAGCAGTTATTTCACCGGGAACACTGAAGCTTTCTTT. Translation: CASSYFTGNTEAFF.

J is TRBJ1-4 and V is TRBV28; 9 bases agree with TRBD1. The V and J ends lost 3 bases and 7 bases, in that order; junction bases with no gene match: 3. The CDR3 extends over 14 amino acids. From germline, CDR1 is MDHEN and CDR2 SYDVKM. This CDR3 is CASSFGTGTEKLFF. Here the CDR3 DNA reads TGTGCCAGCAGTTTCGGGACAGGGACTGAAAAACTGTTTTTT.

This rearrangement joins TRBV4-1 to TRBJ1-1, with D hard to call. With 5 bases removed from V and 1 base from J, the gap between germline ends came to 11 bases. The germline gives CDR1 MGHRA, CDR2 YSYEKL. This CDR3 contains 14 residues. This chain's CDR3 is CASSIDIENTEAFF. Written as DNA, the CDR3 is TGCGCCAGCAGCATTGACATAGAGAACACTGAAGCTTTCTTT.

The CDR3 region has the DNA TGTGCCAGCAGCCCCACCCCCCCAGGGAAACAAGAGACCCAGTACTTC. It codes for CASSPTPPGKQETQYF. This rearrangement joins TRBV7-8 to TRBJ2-5; TRBD1 might be the D (5 bases). The CDR3 contains 16 residues. The germline gives CDR1 SGHVS, CDR2 FQNEAQ. V shed 5 bases and J shed 2 bases, with 18 bases lying between them. Complete variable domain (other parts from reference TRBV7-8 and TRBJ2-5): GAGVSQSPRYKVAKRGQDVALRCDPISGHVSLFWYQQALGQGPEFLTYFQNEAQLDKSGLPSDRFFAERPEGSVSTLKIQRTQQEDSAVYLCASSPTPPGKQETQYFGPGTRLLVL.

This rearrangement joins TRBV29-1 to TRBJ2-5; the match to TRBD2 covers 9 bases. This CDR3 region has 14 residues. V lost 4 bases to trimming and J lost 3 bases; unmatched junction nucleotides: 6. Germline V gives CDR1 SQVTM, CDR2 ANQGSEA. The CDR3 here is CSVVIGLAKETQYF. CDR3 nucleotides: TGCAGCGTTGTTATTGGACTAGCGAAAGAGACCCAGTACTTC.

The J gene is TRBJ2-1, the V gene TRBV14; the D gene is possibly TRBD2 (6 bases). The germline V and J ends were trimmed by 8 bases and 10 bases, with 15 bases remaining between them. Germline CDR1 SGHDN, CDR2 FVKESK. The CDR3 contains 12 residues. The CDR3 nucleotides are TGTGCCAGCCATACCGCTAGCGCCGAGCAGTTCTTC. This gives the protein CASHTASAEQFF.

The V and J genes are TRBV7-2 and TRBJ1-2; D perhaps matches TRBD1 (5 bases). The CDR3 length is 15 residues. V was trimmed by 1 base and J by 0 bases, leaving 9 bases between them. CDR1 and CDR2 (germline): SGHTA, FQGNSA. In DNA form, the CDR3 reads TGTGCCAGCAGCTTAGTGACAGATGCTAACTATGGCTACACCTTC. Its translation: CASSLVTDANYGYTF.

The V gene is TRBV4-3, the J gene TRBJ2-6, with D possibly matching TRBD2 (5 bases). There are 17 residues in the CDR3. The V gene lost 3 bases and the J gene lost 1 base, with 13 bases spanning the gap. The V gene's germline CDR1 is LGHNA and CDR2 YSLEER. This CDR3 reads CASSQGETSSGANVLTF. Written as DNA, the CDR3 is TGCGCCAGCAGCCAGGGAGAGACTTCTTCTGGGGCCAACGTCCTGACTTTC.

In its sample, this clone was seen once. The chain joins TRBV15 to TRBJ2-7; D is unclear. Trimming removed 0 bases at V and 3 bases at J, with 15 bases between. CDR3 size: 16 residues. The V gene's germline CDR1 is LNHNV and CDR2 YYDKDF (reference sequence). Here the CDR3 DNA reads TGTGCCACCAGCAGAGATTCTGGGCTACTTATCTACGAGCAGTACTTC. The encoded protein is CATSRDSGLLIYEQYF.

This chain joins TRBV15 and TRBJ2-3; TRBD1 agrees at 7 bases. From germline, CDR1 is LNHNV and CDR2 YYDKDF (reference sequence). V was pared by 5 bases and J by 1 base, with 9 bases of the junction left unmatched. This CDR3 is built from 16 residues. CDR3 loop: CATSPQTGDGTDTQYF. The CDR3, as DNA: TGTGCCACCAGCCCACAAACAGGGGACGGCACAGATACGCAGTATTTT.

The chain has TRBV7-3 and TRBJ1-2; 8 nucleotides line up with TRBD1. The V segment lost 5 bases and the J segment 7 bases; nucleotides outside the gene matches: 9. The length of the CDR3 is 14 residues. Looked up from germline, CDR1 is SGHTA and CDR2 is FQGTGA. CDR3 in amino acids: CASSPAAGTGGYTF. The CDR3 nucleotides are TGTGCCAGCAGCCCGGCGGCTGGGACAGGTGGCTACACCTTC.

This chain uses TRBV13 with TRBJ2-1; D is uncertain. This CDR3 has 13 residues. Trimming left V 5 bases short and J 8 bases short, with 13 bases between. Germline-derived CDR1 and CDR2 are PRHDT and FYEKMQ (reference sequence). As DNA, the CDR3 is TGTGCCAGCAGCGAAGAAAGTGACTATGAGCAGTTCTTC. This sequence encodes CASSEESDYEQFF.

This clone has only a few counts. J is TRBJ2-1 and V is TRBV13, with TRBD1 matching 7 bases. The V segment lost 5 bases and the J segment 11 bases; nucleotides outside the gene matches: 15. Per the germline V gene, CDR1 is PRHDT and CDR2 is FYEKMQ (reference sequence). This CDR3 is 15 amino acids long. The CDR3 region has the DNA TGTGCCAGCAGCCAGGGACAGCTCCTGGGTTCTCAGCAGTTCTTC. It translates to CASSQGQLLGSQQFF.

The chain has TRBV27 and TRBJ2-1; TRBD2 matches 9 bases. Germline V gene sequence: CDR1 MNHEY, CDR2 SMNVEV (reference sequence). With 6 bases clipped from V and 6 bases from J, the junction kept 9 bases outside the gene matches. This CDR3 has 15 residues. In nucleotides, the CDR3 is TGTGCCAGCAGCCCGACTAGCGGAAACTTCAATGAGCAGTTCTTC. This translates into CASSPTSGNFNEQFF.

V and J are TRBV7-2 and TRBJ2-5, with D possibly TRBD1 on 6 matching bases. CDR1 is SGHTA and CDR2 is FQGNSA in the germline V gene. V lost 5 bases and J lost 9, with 16 bases in between. The CDR3 totals 13 residues. CDR3 nucleotide sequence: TGTGCCAGCAGCCCATCCGACAGGAAGGCCCAGTACTTC. Protein sequence: CASSPSDRKAQYF. Full variable domain (outside the CDR3, taken from reference TRBV7-2 and TRBJ2-5): GAGVSQSPSNKVTEKGKDVELRCDPISGHTALYWYRQSLGQGLEFLIYFQGNSAPDKSGLPSDRFSAERTGGSVSTLTIQRTQQEDSAVYLCASSPSDRKAQYFGPGTRLLVL.

This clone was detected once. This rearrangement joins TRBV5-1 to TRBJ2-3; D ambiguous. Trimming took off 4 bases at V and 6 bases at J, with 18 bases between the two ends. The CDR3 runs to 15 residues. CDR1 is SGHRS, CDR2 YFSETQ, per germline. As DNA, the CDR3 is TGCGCCAGCAGCCAGACCTTGGGCAGGATGGATACGCAGTATTTT. Its protein product is CASSQTLGRMDTQYF.

The genes are TRBV7-9 and TRBJ2-7; 8 nucleotides match TRBD2. The length of the CDR3 is 13 residues. The ends lost 4 bases at V and 6 bases at J; junction bases unmatched: 5. Germline CDR1 and CDR2: SEHNR and FQNEAQ (reference sequence). The DNA for the CDR3 is TGTGCCAGCAGCTCGCTAGCGGGTCCCGAGCAGTACTTC. Translation: CASSSLAGPEQYF. Full variable domain (remainder filled in from reference TRBV7-9 and TRBJ2-7): DTGVSQNPRHKITKRGQNVTFRCDPISEHNRLYWYRQTLGQGPEFLTYFQNEAQLEKSRLLSDRFSAERPKGSFSTLEIQRTEQGDSAMYLCASSSLAGPEQYFGPGTRLTVT.

CDR3 in amino acids: CASSEAQGLPLNEQFF. The CDR3 bases are TGTGCCAGCAGTGAAGCGCAGGGACTACCCCTCAATGAGCAGTTCTTC. The rearrangement joins TRBV2 to TRBJ2-1; 7 nucleotides agree with TRBD2. This CDR3 has 16 residues. The germline V gene encodes CDR1 SNHLY and CDR2 FYNNEI. V lost 0 bases, J lost 6 bases, and 8 bases stayed unmatched.

The rearrangement joins TRBV9 to TRBJ2-2; 15 positions match TRBD2. Germline CDR1 is SGDLS and CDR2 is YYNGEE. The V segment lost 0 bases and the J segment 7 bases; nucleotides outside the gene matches: 4. The CDR3 consists of 17 residues. The CDR3 spells CASSVGTSGRAVGELFF. The CDR3, as DNA: TGTGCCAGCAGCGTAGGGACTAGCGGGAGGGCCGTCGGGGAGCTGTTTTTT. Using reference TRBV9 and TRBJ2-2 for the parts outside the CDR3, the full variable domain is DSGVTQTPKHLITATGQRVTLRCSPRSGDLSVYWYQQSLDQGLQFLIQYYNGEERAKGNILERFSAQQFPDLHSELNLSSLELGDSALYFCASSVGTSGRAVGELFFGEGSRLTVL.

The chain employs TRBV29-1 and TRBJ2-1; maybe TRBD2 (6 bases). The V end lost 7 bases, the J end lost 0 bases, and 13 bases lay between the germline ends. Germline V gene data show CDR1 as SQVTM and CDR2 as ANQGSEA. This CDR3 comprises 14 residues. CDR3 nucleotides: TGCAGCGAGGGACTTCCAAGCTCCTACAATGAGCAGTTCTTC. Residues: CSEGLPSSYNEQFF.

V and J are TRBV27 and TRBJ2-5; TRBD1 is a possible D gene (5 bases). CDR3 length: 14 residues. V was shortened by 6 bases and J by 2 bases, with 13 bases between the two germline ends. The germline V gene has CDR1 MNHEY and CDR2 SMNVEV (reference sequence). In DNA, the CDR3 is TGTGCCAGCAGCCATAGGGGTGTACAAGAGACCCAGTACTTC. Translation: CASSHRGVQETQYF.

This chain joins TRBV11-3 and TRBJ2-5; 7 positions agree with TRBD2. V shed 3 bases and J 5 bases; nucleotides not matched to a gene: 6. The CDR3 contains 14 residues. The germline CDR1 and CDR2 sequences are SGHNT and YENEEA. The CDR3 region is CASSLRESRETQYF. CDR3 nucleotide sequence: TGTGCCAGCAGCTTGCGGGAGTCGAGGGAGACCCAGTACTTC.

By share, this clone counts as medium-sized. The chain combines TRBV6-4 with TRBJ2-1, with TRBD2 matching over 8 bases. The trim removed 6 bases at V and 6 bases at J, leaving 7 bases unmatched. The germline V gene encodes CDR1 MRHNA and CDR2 SNTAGT. The CDR3 totals 14 residues. In nucleotides, the CDR3 is TGTGCCAGCAGCTCGGGAGGGCCCTCCAATGAGCAGTTCTTC. It is translated as CASSSGGPSNEQFF.

The J gene is TRBJ2-1, the V gene TRBV6-4, with 9 bases identical to TRBD2. Germline CDR1 MRHNA, CDR2 SNTAGT. The CDR3 is made up of 15 amino acids. The V segment lost 4 bases and the J segment 2 bases; nucleotides outside the gene matches: 3. CDR3 sequence: CASSASSGTYNEQFF. CDR3 nucleotide sequence: TGTGCCAGCAGTGCATCTAGCGGGACCTACAATGAGCAGTTCTTC.

The V and J genes are TRBV4-2 and TRBJ1-1, with 11 bases matching TRBD1. Germline V gene data show CDR1 as LGHNA and CDR2 as YNFKEQ. This CDR3 has 14 amino acids. V shed 3 bases and J 4 bases; nucleotides not matched to a gene: 1. The CDR3 DNA reads as TGTGCCAGCAGCCATGGGACAGGGGGCACTGAAGCTTTCTTT. Translating gives CASSHGTGGTEAFF.